The 18 T cell receptor beta chains listed next were all sequenced from one sample in a study of tumor and adjacent non-tumor tissue in lung cancer. No cell sorting was done before RNA was extracted from the tissue. The normal lung tissue was taken more than 3 cm from the tumor edge. Three rounds of nested PCR, following a modified ARM-PCR protocol, produced the TCRbeta library. TCRdb re-analysed the multiplex PCR reads in MiXCR, keeping a single row per CDR3 protein. This sample has roughly 67,000 distinct CDR3 sequences, with roughly 77% found just once. Sample: distant non-tumor lung tissue. These receptors all stem from a man in his 60s with non-small cell lung cancer.

A few counts support this clonotype. It may be a read error: a sequence one base away is much more abundant. The chain joins TRBV5-1 to TRBJ2-1, with D maybe TRBD2 (5 bases). Germline CDR1 and CDR2: SGHRS and YFSETQ. This CDR3 is 14 amino acids long. The DNA for the CDR3 is TGCGCCAGCAGCTTGGGGAGCGGACCCAATGTGCAGTTCTTC. This translates into CASSLGSGPNVQFF.

On this clonotype: It is likely a read error, because the conserved phenylalanine at the end of the CDR3 is missing. The V and J genes are TRBV5-6 and TRBJ2-4; D is ambiguous. In germline, CDR1 is SGHDT, CDR2 YYEEEE. The CDR3 is made up of 16 amino acids. CDR3 sequence reads: CVSSPSETVANNIQYI. The CDR3 DNA reads as TGTGTCAGCAGCCCCTCCGAGACGGTAGCCAATAACATTCAGTACATC.

This clonotype was seen only once. A junction end diverges from the germline sequence, so it may reflect a read error. The rearrangement joins TRBV11-1 to TRBJ2-1; 9 nucleotides match TRBD2. The CDR3 is 16 amino acids. Germline-derived CDR1 and CDR2 are SGHAT and FQDESV (reference sequence). CDR3 residues: CTGSPGTRGGYNEPFF. The CDR3, as DNA: TGTACCGGCAGTCCAGGGACGCGGGGGGGATACAATGAGCCGTTCTTC. The full variable domain, completed using reference TRBV11-1 and TRBJ2-1, is EAEVAQSPRYKITEKSQAVAFWCDPISGHATLYWYRQILGQGPELLVQFQDESVVDDSQLPKDRFSAERLKGVDSTLKIQPAELGDSAMYLCTGSPGTRGGYNEPFFGPGTRLTVL.

J is TRBJ1-1 and V is TRBV4-1; the D gene is possibly TRBD1 (5 bases). The CDR3 extends over 16 amino acids. Per the germline V gene, CDR1 is MGHRA and CDR2 is YSYEKL. V gave up 6 bases and J gave up 1 base, with 18 bases separating them. The CDR3 loop is CASRQMGRGSNTEAFF. In DNA form, the CDR3 reads TGCGCCAGCAGGCAAATGGGAAGGGGTTCGAACACTGAAGCTTTCTTT.

V gene TRBV6-1 combines with J gene TRBJ2-3; D uncertain. The CDR3 is made up of 13 amino acids. The germline CDR1 and CDR2 sequences are MNHNS and SASEGT. With 4 bases removed from V and 15 bases from J, the gap between germline ends came to 20 bases. CDR3 in DNA: TGTGCCAGCAGTGTTGCCTTCACAGATATGCATTATTTT. Encoded protein: CASSVAFTDMHYF.

On this clonotype itself: One end of the junction does not line up with germline, which may come from a read error. The CDR3 coding sequence is TGTGCCAGCAGTCACCCCGGGACAGGGGACTATGACTACACCTTC. Translating gives CASSHPGTGDYDYTF. V is TRBV6-2 or TRBV6-3 and J is TRBJ1-2; 10 nucleotides align to TRBD1. This CDR3 is built from 15 residues. CDR1 MNHEY and CDR2 SVGEGT come from the germline V gene.

Comment on this clonotype: The germline gene is not matched at one end of the junction; a read error may be the cause. The rearrangement links TRBV12-3 or TRBV12-4 to TRBJ1-2; 7 nucleotides line up with TRBD1. The CDR3 sequence is 17 residues long. CDR3 sequence (DNA): TGTGCCAACAGTTTAATCGGCCGCAGGGGGGGCGAGGATGGCTACACCTTC. Translating gives CANSLIGRRGGEDGYTF.

As concerns this clonotype: A junction boundary mismatches the germline segment, possibly from a read error. This chain uses TRBV28 with TRBJ2-1; D may be TRBD2 (6 bases). The CDR3 loop spans 14 amino acids. Germline CDR1 MDHEN, CDR2 SYDVKM. CDR3 nucleotides: TGTGACAGCAATCCTAGCGATGCCTACAATGAGCAGTTCTTC. As protein: CDSNPSDAYNEQFF.

A remark on this clonotype: The junction departs from the called germline gene at one end, perhaps through a read error. The V and J genes are TRBV28 and TRBJ2-7; possibly TRBD2 for D (6 bases). Germline CDR1 reads MDHEN; CDR2 reads SYDVKM. The CDR3 is made up of 14 amino acids. CDR3 region: CASQSGLLDYEQYF. The CDR3 region has the DNA TGTGCCAGCCAGAGTGGACTACTAGACTACGAGCAGTACTTT.

V gene TRBV12-3 or TRBV12-4 combines with J gene TRBJ2-2, with D perhaps matching TRBD2 (6 bases). The germline V and J ends were trimmed by 11 bases and 6 bases, with 22 bases remaining between them. The length of the CDR3 is 15 residues. As DNA, the CDR3 is TGTGCCTGCATTTCCTCCCACGGGAGATCCGGGGAGCTGTTTTTT. Translating it yields CACISSHGRSGELFF.

With regard to this clonotype: Germline is not matched at one junction end, which may reflect a read error. V is TRBV10-3 and J is TRBJ2-3; D not certain. The germline CDR1 and CDR2 sequences are ENHRY and SYGVKD. The CDR3 contains 16 residues. CDR3 residues: CAISVGEAPSTDMQYF. The CDR3 coding sequence is TGTGCCATCAGCGTCGGAGAGGCCCCGAGCACAGATATGCAGTATTTT.

This clonotype was observed a single time. The CDR3 region is CSANVPWSDPRGGYTF. In DNA form, the CDR3 reads TGCAGTGCTAACGTCCCTTGGTCTGACCCTCGGGGAGGCTACACCTTC. The V and J genes are TRBV20-1 and TRBJ1-2; D is unresolved. CDR1 is DFQATT and CDR2 is SNEGSKA in the germline V gene (reference sequence). V was clipped by 4 bases and J by 8 bases, with 26 bases between them. The CDR3 loop spans 16 amino acids.

The CDR3: CASSYGILWNEQFF. Here the CDR3 DNA reads TGTGCCAGCAGTTACGGTATCCTGTGGAATGAGCAGTTCTTC. The V call is TRBV28, the J call TRBJ2-1; no clear D gene. The germline V and J ends were trimmed by 4 bases and 7 bases, with 14 bases remaining between them. In germline, CDR1 is MDHEN, CDR2 SYDVKM. The CDR3 length is 14 residues.

Regarding this clonotype: The conserved phenylalanine or tryptophan normally closing the CDR3 is absent here, so this likely arose from a read error. The rearrangement uses TRBV20-1 and TRBJ2-3; no reliable D call. This CDR3 has 13 amino acids. The V gene's germline CDR1 is DFQATT and CDR2 SNEGSKA (reference sequence). CDR3 nucleotides: TGCAGTCCTAGATCGCTCAACACAGATACGCAGTATTCT. This encodes CSPRSLNTDTQYS.

V is TRBV5-1 and J is TRBJ1-5; D gene unclear. The CDR3 runs 15 residues. Germline CDR1 reads SGHRS; CDR2 reads YFSETQ. V shed 0 bases and J shed 2 bases, with 9 bases lying between them. This CDR3 is CASSLEGEGNQPQHF. CDR3 DNA sequence: TGCGCCAGCAGCTTGGAGGGTGAGGGCAATCAGCCCCAGCATTTT.

The chain joins TRBV20-1 to TRBJ2-4, with 10 positions matching TRBD2. The CDR3 is made up of 15 amino acids. J gave up 6 bases and V 4 bases, and 9 bases lay outside the gene matches. Per the germline V gene, CDR1 is DFQATT and CDR2 is SNEGSKA (reference sequence). The CDR3 sequence is CSAIPWTSGGNIQYF. CDR3 DNA: TGCAGTGCTATCCCCTGGACTAGCGGTGGAAACATTCAGTACTTC.

To note about this clonotype: The missing conserved phenylalanine or tryptophan at the end of this CDR3 makes a read error likely. The chain recombines TRBV28 with TRBJ2-3; D may be TRBD2 (6 bases). CDR1 MDHEN and CDR2 SYDVKM come from the germline V gene. The CDR3 length is 14 residues. CDR3 region: CVSRTGDFTDTQYL. DNA for the CDR3: TGTGTCAGCCGGACGGGAGATTTCACAGATACGCAGTATCTT.

This chain joins TRBV7-8 and TRBJ1-4; TRBD1 might be the D (6 bases). The CDR3 sequence is 16 residues long. CDR1 and CDR2 (germline): SGHVS, FQNEAQ. Trimming removed 4 bases at V and 0 bases at J, with 12 bases between. The CDR3 nucleotides are TGTGCCAGCAGCTGGAGGGGGAGATCAACTAATGAAAAACTGTTTTTT. Translation: CASSWRGRSTNEKLFF.